This passage covers 22 T cell receptor beta chains from one sample sequenced in a study of cytomegalovirus exposure and HLA in healthy donors. Primers: 60 Vbeta forward and 13 Jbeta reverse. The protocol was immunoSEQ multiplex PCR, while the TCRdb copy is restricted to in-frame clones and leaves out a portion. Altogether about 90,000 clones are present, more than 55% being singletons, with the ten largest covering roughly 21%. Sequencing was done on a sample of PBMCs. The source is a woman aged 50 to 60 in good health and CMV-seropositive.

The chain is built from TRBV18 and TRBJ2-3; TRBD1 aligns across 7 bases. Germline CDR1 KGHSH, CDR2 LQKENI. J lost 0 bases, V lost 3 bases, and 3 bases had no gene match. This CDR3 is 15 amino acids long. The CDR3 nucleotides are TGTGCCAGCTCACCGCGACAGGGTAGCACAGATACGCAGTATTTT. Translation gives CASSPRQGSTDTQYF.

The rearrangement joins TRBV5-1 to TRBJ2-5, with 10 bases matching TRBD2. This CDR3 region has 15 residues. Germline assignment: CDR1 SGHRS and CDR2 YFSETQ. The J segment lost 2 bases and the V segment lost 4 bases, leaving 5 bases of the junction unmatched. The CDR3 DNA sequence: TGCGCCAGCAGCCTAAGCGGGGGGGATCAAGAGACCCAGTACTTC. It translates to CASSLSGGDQETQYF.

The chain recombines TRBV2 with TRBJ2-1; the D gene is possibly TRBD1 (6 bases). The V end lost 6 bases, the J end lost 8 bases, and 11 bases lay between the germline ends. The CDR3 sequence is 12 residues long. The germline gives CDR1 SNHLY, CDR2 FYNNEI. Here the CDR3 reads CASRPGADEQFF. The CDR3 DNA is TGTGCCAGCAGGCCAGGGGCCGATGAGCAGTTCTTC.

This clone was seen a handful of times. This chain joins TRBV6-5 and TRBJ1-1; 11 bases are a match to TRBD1. Trimming took 5 bases from V and 13 from J; bases not matched to a gene: 12. Germline V CDR1 and CDR2: MNHEY, SVGAGI. This CDR3 comprises 14 residues. CDR3 sequence (DNA): TGTGCCAGCAGTCTTCTGGGACAGGGGGGATTTAGTTTCTTT. It is translated as CASSLLGQGGFSFF.

The chain links TRBV25-1 to TRBJ1-1; D gene ambiguous. The CDR3 extends over 14 amino acids. The V gene's germline CDR1 is MGHDK and CDR2 SYGVNS. V was clipped by 6 bases and J by 3 bases, with 14 bases between them. CDR3 bases: TGTGCCAGCAGCACAGACGGGGTCGACACTGAAGCTTTCTTT. The encoded protein is CASSTDGVDTEAFF. Based on the CDR3 plus reference TRBV25-1 and TRBJ1-1, the full variable domain is EADIYQTPRYLVIGTGKKITLECSQTMGHDKMYWYQQDPGMELHLIHYSYGVNSTEKGDLSSESTVSRIRTEHFPLTLESARPSHTSQYLCASSTDGVDTEAFFGQGTRLTVV.

The rearrangement joins TRBV16 to TRBJ2-2; D uncertain. The CDR3 spans 13 residues. With 1 base removed from V and 4 bases from J, the gap between germline ends came to 4 bases. Germline V lookup: CDR1 KGHSY, CDR2 FQNENV. CDR3 in DNA: TGTGCCAGCAGCCAATTTAGCACCGGGGAGCTGTTTTTT. This encodes CASSQFSTGELFF.

CDR3 coding DNA: TGTGCCAGCAGTTTCGGGGGGCTTAATGAGCAGTTCTTC. As protein: CASSFGGLNEQFF. J is TRBJ2-1 and V is TRBV28; D might be TRBD2 (7 bases). The CDR3 loop spans 13 amino acids. The germline V gene has CDR1 MDHEN and CDR2 SYDVKM. V was clipped by 3 bases and J by 7 bases, with 10 bases between them.

This clone occurred a few times. J is TRBJ2-7 and V is TRBV9; possible D gene TRBD2, 7 bases. The CDR3 is 16 residues long. Germline assignment: CDR1 SGDLS and CDR2 YYNGEE. Trimming left V 0 bases short and J 3 bases short, with 16 bases between. CDR3 sequence (DNA): TGTGCCAGCAGCGTAGAGGGGGGGGACGGACGCTACGAGCAGTACTTC. Residues: CASSVEGGDGRYEQYF.

The rearrangement links TRBV29-1 to TRBJ1-1; D is ambiguous. The CDR3 is made up of 14 amino acids. Germline V gene data show CDR1 as SQVTM and CDR2 as ANQGSEA. With 5 bases removed from V and 0 bases from J, the gap between germline ends came to 13 bases. The CDR3 reads CSVSYTTLNTEAFF. In nucleotides, the CDR3 is TGCAGCGTTTCTTACACGACTTTGAACACTGAAGCTTTCTTT. Using reference TRBV29-1 and TRBJ1-1 for the parts outside the CDR3, the full variable domain is SAVISQKPSRDICQRGTSLTIQCQVDSQVTMMFWYRQQPGQSLTLIATANQGSEATYESGFVIDKFPISRPNLTFSTLTVSNMSPEDSSIYLCSVSYTTLNTEAFFGQGTRLTVV.

The gene calls are TRBV29-1 and TRBJ2-3, with D hard to call. The CDR3 consists of 11 residues. Germline-derived CDR1 and CDR2 are SQVTM and ANQGSEA. Trimming took off 6 bases at V and 2 bases at J, with 6 bases between the two ends. As DNA, the CDR3 is TGCAGCGTCCACACCACAGATACGCAGTATTTT. Its protein product is CSVHTTDTQYF.

This clone came up once. The chain couples TRBV7-8 to TRBJ2-7, with TRBD1 matching 8 bases. The CDR3 has 15 amino acids. The V gene's germline CDR1 is SGHVS and CDR2 FQNEAQ. The J segment lost 0 bases and the V segment lost 6 bases, leaving 7 bases of the junction unmatched. CDR3 protein: CASRLDRAPSYEQYF. The CDR3 DNA follows: TGTGCCAGCAGACTGGACAGGGCACCCTCCTACGAGCAGTACTTC.

DNA of the CDR3: TGTGCCACCAGCCTAGCGGGGACAGATACGCAGTATTTT. Translated, it gives CATSLAGTDTQYF. The rearrangement joins TRBV15 to TRBJ2-3; 9 positions agree with TRBD2. Germline V CDR1 and CDR2: LNHNV, YYDKDF (reference sequence). This CDR3 spans 13 amino acids. V shed 5 bases and J 3 bases; nucleotides not matched to a gene: 0.

This clone was seen repeatedly, ten times or more. The chain is built from TRBV5-4 and TRBJ2-3; a weak D match, TRBD2 (6 bases). The CDR3 sequence is 15 residues long. V shed 0 bases and J shed 4 bases, with 12 bases lying between them. Germline V CDR1 and CDR2: SGHNT, YYREEE (reference sequence). CDR3 region: CASSLVDYPPDTQYF. In DNA, the CDR3 is TGTGCCAGCAGCTTGGTGGACTACCCACCAGATACGCAGTATTTT.

The sample holds many counts of this clone. This chain uses TRBV4-1 with TRBJ2-1; 7 bases map to TRBD1. Unmatched junction bases numbered 6, after V lost 4 bases and J lost 9 bases. The CDR3 sequence is 13 residues long. Germline CDR1 is MGHRA and CDR2 is YSYEKL. The CDR3 nucleotides read TGCGCCAGCAGCCCTGAACAGGGGATTGAGCAGTTCTTC. Translating it yields CASSPEQGIEQFF.

The V and J genes are TRBV7-9 and TRBJ1-1, with no clear D. The CDR3 has 15 residues. The germline CDR1 and CDR2 sequences are SEHNR and FQNEAQ (reference sequence). V was pared by 4 bases and J by 0 bases, with 12 bases between. The CDR3 protein is CASSSTRRLNTEAFF. Here the CDR3 DNA reads TGTGCCAGCAGCTCAACGAGGAGATTGAACACTGAAGCTTTCTTT.

The V and J genes are TRBV7-2 and TRBJ1-2, with a weak D call TRBD1 (6 bases). This CDR3 comprises 13 residues. The V gene's germline CDR1 is SGHTA and CDR2 FQGNSA. V was cut by 5 bases and J by 9 bases, with 16 bases left in between. CDR3 sequence: CASSPQGTLSYTF. Written as DNA, the CDR3 is TGTGCCAGCAGCCCACAGGGAACTTTAAGCTACACCTTC.

This clone occurred once. The chain links TRBV9 to TRBJ2-2; 8 positions match TRBD2. The CDR3 contains 17 residues. Unmatched junction bases numbered 7, after V lost 0 bases and J lost 3 bases. Germline assignment: CDR1 SGDLS and CDR2 YYNGEE. CDR3 sequence (DNA): TGTGCCAGCAGCGTAGACGAAGCGGGGGAGTACACCGGGGAGCTGTTTTTT. The encoded protein is CASSVDEAGEYTGELFF.

The chain joins TRBV28 to TRBJ2-3, with D possibly TRBD2 on 7 matching bases. Germline CDR1 MDHEN, CDR2 SYDVKM. This CDR3 is built from 16 residues. Trimming shortened V by 4 bases and J by 5 bases, and 19 bases separated the two germline ends. The CDR3 reads CASSSARGGDRDTQYF. In nucleotides, the CDR3 is TGTGCCAGCAGTTCCGCGAGGGGGGGGGATCGAGATACGCAGTATTTT.

This chain joins TRBV4-2 and TRBJ1-2; 8 bases are shared with TRBD1. The CDR3 is made up of 16 amino acids. Germline assignment: CDR1 LGHNA and CDR2 YNFKEQ. V lost 0 bases, J lost 4 bases, and 7 bases stayed unmatched. CDR3 region: CASSQDWTGHGYGYTF. The CDR3 DNA is TGTGCCAGCAGCCAAGATTGGACAGGGCATGGCTATGGCTACACCTTC.

The V gene is TRBV7-6, the J gene TRBJ2-1; TRBD2 matches 13 bases. After removal of 3 bases from V and 6 bases from J, the junction contained 8 bases not matched to a gene. Germline CDR1 reads SGHVS; CDR2 reads FNYEAQ. This CDR3 is 17 amino acids long. The CDR3 here is CASSFTTSGGGSNEQFF. Written as DNA, the CDR3 is TGTGCCAGCAGCTTTACCACTAGCGGGGGGGGTAGCAATGAGCAGTTCTTC.

V gene TRBV4-1 combines with J gene TRBJ2-2; D not resolved. The V gene's germline CDR1 is MGHRA and CDR2 YSYEKL. Trimming removed 0 bases at V and 4 bases at J, with 6 bases between. The CDR3 is 14 residues long. CDR3 residues: CASSQDTSTGELFF. The CDR3 DNA is TGCGCCAGCAGCCAAGATACGAGCACCGGGGAGCTGTTTTTT.

The chain joins TRBV9 to TRBJ1-1, with D perhaps matching TRBD1 (5 bases). The CDR3 loop spans 15 amino acids. Germline V CDR1 and CDR2: SGDLS, YYNGEE. V was shortened by 3 bases and J by 0 bases, with 12 bases between the two germline ends. The CDR3, as DNA: TGTGCCAGCAGCGCTCGCCCGACAGTGAACACTGAAGCTTTCTTT. It specifies CASSARPTVNTEAFF.